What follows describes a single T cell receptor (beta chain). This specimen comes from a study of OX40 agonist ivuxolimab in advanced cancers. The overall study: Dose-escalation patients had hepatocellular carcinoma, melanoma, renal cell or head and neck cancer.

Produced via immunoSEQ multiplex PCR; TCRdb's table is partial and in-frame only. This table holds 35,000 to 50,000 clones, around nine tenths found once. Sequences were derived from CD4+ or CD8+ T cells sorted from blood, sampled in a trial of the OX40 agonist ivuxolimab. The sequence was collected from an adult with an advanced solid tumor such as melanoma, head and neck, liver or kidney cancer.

CDR3 DNA sequence: TGTGCCAGCAGCCCTACAGCGAACACTGAAGCTTTCTTT. Residues: CASSPTANTEAFF. V is TRBV7-9 and J is TRBJ1-1; D call uncertain. V lost 5 bases and J lost 1, with 8 bases in between. Germline CDR1 is SEHNR and CDR2 is FQNEAQ (reference sequence). The CDR3 has 13 amino acids.